The 15 T cell receptor beta chains in this list originate from one sample, sequenced in a study of preoperative IRX-2 immunotherapy in early breast cancer. Sequenced by immunoSEQ multiplex PCR; TCRdb stores in-frame clones only, minus some. The profile shows more than 20,000 clones, just under 80% of them singletons. The treatment here: preoperative locoregional IRX-2 cytokine immunotherapy. The specimen comprised lymph node tissue, sampled before IRX-2 immunotherapy. Source of these receptors: a human donor with breast cancer.

The chain combines TRBV6-8 with TRBJ2-7; TRBD1 might be the D (5 bases). The CDR3 length is 13 residues. Trimming left V 0 bases short and J 6 bases short, with 9 bases between. Germline V lookup: CDR1 MNHGY, CDR2 SAAAGT. Here the CDR3 DNA reads TGTGCCAGCAGTTACTCGGAAAGGGGCGAGCAGTACTTC. This sequence encodes CASSYSERGEQYF.

V gene TRBV5-1 combines with J gene TRBJ2-3; 10 bases fit TRBD2. V shed 4 bases, J shed 4 bases, and the junction held 15 bases outside the gene matches. The CDR3 totals 18 residues. From germline, CDR1 is SGHRS and CDR2 YFSETQ. CDR3 sequence (DNA): TGCGCCAGCAGCCTTGAGGGACTAGCGAGACTATTGCCAGATACGCAGTATTTT. Protein product: CASSLEGLARLLPDTQYF. The whole variable domain, filled in from reference TRBV5-1 and TRBJ2-3, reads KAGVTQTPRYLIKTRGQQVTLSCSPISGHRSVSWYQQTPGQGLQFLFEYFSETQRNKGNFPGRFSGRQFSNSRSEMNVSTLELGDSALYLCASSLEGLARLLPDTQYFGPGTRLTVL.

The rearrangement uses TRBV6-1 and TRBJ2-5; D gene ambiguous. CDR1 and CDR2 from the germline V gene are MNHNS and SASEGT. V dropped 0 bases and J dropped 2 bases, with 4 bases sitting between them. This CDR3 comprises 13 residues. The CDR3 loop reads CASSEAWQETQYF. CDR3 in DNA: TGTGCCAGCAGTGAAGCCTGGCAAGAGACCCAGTACTTC.

This clone occurred a few times. The J gene is TRBJ2-2, the V gene TRBV12-5; D is perhaps TRBD1 or TRBD2 (6 bases each). The ends were cut back, 5 bases at V and 6 bases at J, with 22 bases in the middle. CDR1 is LGHNT and CDR2 is FRNRAP in the germline V gene. The CDR3 spans 17 residues. This chain's CDR3 is CASGTWRDTATAGELFF. The CDR3 DNA follows: TGTGCTAGTGGTACCTGGAGGGACACGGCAACGGCCGGGGAGCTGTTTTTT.

The chain recombines TRBV5-1 with TRBJ2-5, with 7 bases that match TRBD2. In germline, CDR1 is SGHRS, CDR2 YFSETQ. J gave up 1 base and V 3 bases, and 3 bases lay outside the gene matches. The CDR3 runs 14 residues. CDR3 in amino acids: CASSWGGIQETQYF. The CDR3 region has the DNA TGCGCCAGCAGCTGGGGGGGGATCCAAGAGACCCAGTACTTC.

The chain employs TRBV6-8 and TRBJ2-7, with TRBD2 identical over 8 bases. J gave up 1 base and V 0 bases, and 8 bases lay outside the gene matches. Per germline, CDR1 MNHGY and CDR2 SAAAGT. The CDR3 is 17 residues long. CDR3 sequence reads: CASSYSGTGGISYEQYF. The CDR3 DNA is TGTGCCAGCAGTTACTCTGGGACGGGGGGGATTTCCTACGAGCAGTACTTC.

The chain links TRBV18 to TRBJ2-3; D gene ambiguous. V gave up 0 bases and J gave up 0 bases, with 7 bases separating them. Germline V gene lookup returns CDR1 KGHSH and CDR2 LQKENI. The CDR3 spans 15 residues. CDR3 nucleotide sequence: TGTGCCAGCTCACCACCGGTCGTCAGCACAGATACGCAGTATTTT. Its protein is CASSPPVVSTDTQYF.

The CDR3 loop is CASGSTGGAGETQYF. The CDR3 coding sequence is TGTGCCAGCGGATCGACAGGGGGCGCTGGGGAGACCCAGTACTTC. The chain joins TRBV6-8 to TRBJ2-5; 10 positions agree with TRBD1. Germline trimming cut 8 bases from V and 5 bases from J; bases unmatched to any gene: 11. Germline CDR1 reads MNHGY; CDR2 reads SAAAGT. The CDR3 is 15 amino acids.

This clone was detected only a few times. CDR3 sequence reads: CASSLETGILKNIQYF. The CDR3 nucleotides read TGTGCCAGCAGCTTAGAAACAGGAATCTTAAAAAACATTCAGTACTTC. This chain joins TRBV11-3 and TRBJ2-4; possibly TRBD1 for D (5 bases). CDR1 SGHNT and CDR2 YENEEA come from the germline V gene. The CDR3 is 16 residues long. V shed 0 bases and J shed 4 bases, with 13 bases lying between them.

The J gene is TRBJ1-1, the V gene TRBV5-1, with a tentative D call TRBD1 (5 bases). Trimming cost V 0 bases and J 2 bases, with 8 bases left between them. The CDR3 has 14 residues. Germline V gives CDR1 SGHRS, CDR2 YFSETQ. In DNA form, the CDR3 reads TGCGCCAGCAGCTTGGATACAGGTAACACTGAAGCTTTCTTT. Translated, it gives CASSLDTGNTEAFF.

The V gene is TRBV7-1, the J gene TRBJ2-5; TRBD1 matches 7 bases. TRBV7-1 is given ORF status, its function remaining uncertain. Trimming cost V 5 bases and J 5 bases; bases outside gene matches: 11. CDR3 length: 15 residues. CDR3 residues: CASSMGTALRETQYF. The CDR3 coding sequence is TGTGCCAGCAGCATGGGGACAGCTCTACGGGAGACCCAGTACTTC.

The chain combines TRBV6-8 with TRBJ2-7, with TRBD2 matching 7 bases. Looked up from germline, CDR1 is MNHGY and CDR2 is SAAAGT. With 2 bases clipped from V and 1 base from J, the junction kept 17 bases outside the gene matches. The CDR3 covers 19 residues. The CDR3 is CASSYGREGVDGGSYEQYF. CDR3 DNA: TGTGCCAGCAGTTACGGTAGGGAGGGAGTTGATGGGGGGTCCTACGAGCAGTACTTC.

The chain combines TRBV6-1 with TRBJ2-7; D might be TRBD1 or TRBD2, each matching 6 bases. Looked up from germline, CDR1 is MNHNS and CDR2 is SASEGT. The CDR3 extends over 15 amino acids. V gave up 0 bases and J gave up 5 bases, with 14 bases separating them. As DNA, the CDR3 is TGTGCCAGCAGTGAAGCTGGGGGGCGTAGGCACGAGCAGTACTTC. This translates into CASSEAGGRRHEQYF.

The chain is built from TRBV14 and TRBJ2-3, with 7 positions matching TRBD2. Germline V lookup: CDR1 SGHDN, CDR2 FVKESK. V was pared by 3 bases and J by 4 bases, with 7 bases of the junction left unmatched. CDR3 length: 15 amino acids. The CDR3 region is CASSQYTGGADTQYF. The CDR3, as DNA: TGTGCCAGCAGCCAGTACACGGGGGGAGCAGATACGCAGTATTTT.

The CDR3 DNA is TGCGCCAGCAGCTTAGGCGTAGACACCGGGGAGCTGTTTTTT. Amino acid sequence: CASSLGVDTGELFF. The genes are TRBV5-1 and TRBJ2-2; D not certain. V was cut by 2 bases and J by 3 bases, with 8 bases left in between. The CDR3 loop spans 14 amino acids. The germline V gene has CDR1 SGHRS and CDR2 YFSETQ. The full variable domain, rest sourced from reference TRBV5-1 and TRBJ2-2, is KAGVTQTPRYLIKTRGQQVTLSCSPISGHRSVSWYQQTPGQGLQFLFEYFSETQRNKGNFPGRFSGRQFSNSRSEMNVSTLELGDSALYLCASSLGVDTGELFFGEGSRLTVL.